The sequence of this T cell receptor beta chain was determined in a study of T cell changes during pregnancy in multiple sclerosis (dated by TCRdb to between 2017 and 2020). Concerning the study at large: The study looked at changes in the T cell repertoire across pregnancy in women with multiple sclerosis.

A remark on this clone: The antigen it recognizes is unknown. Within one base of it there is no much larger clone, and no base qualities were kept.

V loses 2 bases of germline sequence and J loses 5 bases, and the interval between the two ends is 7 bases. The CDR3 runs 12 residues from the cysteine to the phenylalanine. The only DNA kept is the CDR3, 36 bases in frame from the first base. The germline V gene specifies WSHSY as CDR1 and SAAADI as CDR2. The receptor library was made with the immunoSEQ multiplex PCR assay. TCRdb holds this immuneACCESS table with in-frame rearrangements only. Some clones are missing; in checked studies, unresolved V genes explain under half, and the rest has no known cause. This sample gives some 70,000 clones in total; around nine tenths of them show up just once. Jointly, the top ten make up under 6% of the sample.

The clonotype comes from a female donor with multiple sclerosis, enrolled in a pregnancy study. The sample here was CD8+ T cells from peripheral blood mononuclear cells, taken before pregnancy. The chain employs TRBV10-2 and TRBJ2-7; D gene: possibly TRBD1, on 5 matching bases. The CDR3 reads CASSEPQDEQYF. The DNA sequence follows: TGCGCCAGCAGTGAGCCACAGGACGAGCAGTACTTC.